This T cell receptor (beta chain) was sequenced during a study of shared clonotypes between healthy human individuals. General study findings and limits: Researchers found naive subsets generally carried larger estimated richness than memory subsets.

The germline CDR1 and CDR2 sequences are SGHAT and FQNNGV. The CDR3 runs 17 residues. V shed 1 base and J shed 5 bases, with 17 bases lying between them. Regarding this clone: Antigen: not known.

Data came from immunoSEQ multiplex PCR; TCRdb stores just in-frame clones and leaves some out. The repertoire includes roughly 2.5 million clones, over 85% of them detected once, and 0.13% to 0.15% sits in the top ten. The sequence was collected from a man aged 18 to 30 in good health. The V and J genes are TRBV11-2 and TRBJ2-2; weak D call: TRBD2 (5 bases). Sample: naive CD4+ T cells sorted from blood. Documented subset: CD45RA+ positively selected. The CDR3 DNA sequence: TGTGCCAGCAGCTTAGGTCAGCGGTTTTGGGATACCGGGGAGCTGTTTTTT. This codes for CASSLGQRFWDTGELFF. The full variable domain, its missing parts supplied by reference TRBV11-2 and TRBJ2-2, is EAGVAQSPRYKIIEKRQSVAFWCNPISGHATLYWYQQILGQGPKLLIQFQNNGVVDDSQLPKDRFSAERLKGVDSTLKIQPAKLEDSAVYLCASSLGQRFWDTGELFFGEGSRLTVL.